Listed here are 13 T cell receptor beta chains from one sample, sequenced in a study of T cell responses to AZD1222 COVID-19 vaccine. TCRdb's copy holds only in-frame clones and misses some; the assay was immunoSEQ multiplex PCR. The table lists some 180,000 clones, about 90% of them singletons. Sequenced material: peripheral blood, taken on day 0 of AZD1222 vaccination. Source of these receptors: an adult in good health.

V is TRBV19 and J is TRBJ2-7; D ambiguous. The V end was cut by 7 bases, the J end by 4 bases, with 17 bases between. The CDR3 has 14 amino acids. The germline CDR1 and CDR2 sequences are LNHDA and SQIVND (reference sequence). CDR3 coding DNA: TGTGCCAGTACCCCCCGGCAGGCCCCGTACGAGCAGTACTTC. Translation: CASTPRQAPYEQYF. The full variable domain, with the rest looked up from reference TRBV19 and TRBJ2-7, is DGGITQSPKYLFRKEGQNVTLSCEQNLNHDAMYWYRQDPGQGLRLIYYSQIVNDFQKGDIAEGYSVSREKKESFPLTVTSAQKNPTAFYLCASTPRQAPYEQYFGPGTRLTVT.

V gene TRBV2 combines with J gene TRBJ1-2; TRBD1 is a possible D gene (5 bases). The CDR3 is 16 amino acids. Germline-derived CDR1 and CDR2 are SNHLY and FYNNEI. Trimming shortened V by 5 bases and J by 9 bases, and 25 bases separated the two germline ends. The CDR3 DNA is TGTGCCAGCAGTCTACACCCTCAGGGTGGAGGCAGGCGCTACACCTTC. Its translation: CASSLHPQGGGRRYTF.

V and J are TRBV6-4 and TRBJ1-5, with TRBD1 identical over 10 bases. CDR1 and CDR2 from the germline V gene are MRHNA and SNTAGT. Trimming cost V 6 bases and J 2 bases; bases outside gene matches: 7. The CDR3 sequence is 16 residues long. In DNA form, the CDR3 reads TGTGCCAGCAGCTTATCCGGGACAGGGGGCAATCAGCCCCAGCATTTT. Translated: CASSLSGTGGNQPQHF.

The J gene is TRBJ2-3, the V gene TRBV12-3 or TRBV12-4; no firm D call. The CDR3 is 13 amino acids. Trimming took off 2 bases at V and 2 bases at J, with 5 bases between the two ends. CDR3 in amino acids: CASSLIPTDTQYF. CDR3 DNA sequence: TGTGCCAGCAGTTTAATCCCCACAGATACGCAGTATTTT.

The gene calls are TRBV29-1 and TRBJ2-7, with D possibly called TRBD1 or TRBD2 (5 bases each). The CDR3 sequence is 12 residues long. Germline CDR1 is SQVTM and CDR2 is ANQGSEA. The V end lost 7 bases, the J end lost 0 bases, and 10 bases lay between the germline ends. The CDR3 sequence: CSAQGPSYEQYF. The CDR3 nucleotides are TGCAGCGCCCAGGGACCCTCCTACGAGCAGTACTTC.

V and J are TRBV30 and TRBJ2-5, with a weak D call TRBD2 (6 bases). The length of the CDR3 is 16 residues. Trimming stripped 2 bases from V and 5 bases from J, with 21 bases between. CDR1 GTSNPN and CDR2 SVGIG come from the germline V gene (reference sequence). The CDR3 sequence is CAWSPTSSGGRETQYF. The CDR3 DNA sequence: TGTGCCTGGAGTCCTACGAGTAGCGGAGGCCGGGAGACCCAGTACTTC.

CDR3 region: CASSLGGTQGETQYF. The CDR3 coding sequence is TGTGCCAGCAGCTTAGGGGGAACCCAGGGGGAGACCCAGTACTTC. The J gene is TRBJ2-5, the V gene TRBV5-4; a weak D match, TRBD1 (6 bases). The V gene's germline CDR1 is SGHNT and CDR2 YYREEE (reference sequence). The V and J ends lost 2 bases and 5 bases respectively, with 16 bases between them. There are 15 residues in the CDR3.

This chain links TRBV5-5 with TRBJ1-2; D gene uncertain. Trimming stripped 0 bases from V and 6 bases from J, with 9 bases between. The V gene's germline CDR1 is SGHKS and CDR2 YYEKEE (reference sequence). The CDR3 contains 13 residues. The CDR3 nucleotides are TGTGCCAGCAGCTTGGGAACGGAGAATGGCTACACCTTC. Its translation: CASSLGTENGYTF.

The chain has TRBV5-6 and TRBJ1-5; 9 positions match TRBD1. Germline V gene lookup returns CDR1 SGHDT and CDR2 YYEEEE. The CDR3 runs 15 residues. V shed 0 bases and J 5 bases; nucleotides not matched to a gene: 3. The CDR3 DNA is TGTGCCAGCAGCTTGGGGACAGGGGAACATCAGCCCCAGCATTTT. Translating it yields CASSLGTGEHQPQHF.

This clone was seen only once. The V call is TRBV5-4, the J call TRBJ1-6; weak D call: TRBD1 (5 bases). Trimming cost V 3 bases and J 7 bases, with 11 bases left between them. This CDR3 has 14 amino acids. CDR1 is SGHNT and CDR2 is YYREEE in the germline V gene (reference sequence). CDR3 sequence reads: CASSSKKGNSPLHF. The CDR3 region has the DNA TGTGCCAGCAGCTCAAAGAAGGGGAATTCACCCCTCCACTTT.

The chain uses TRBV6-5 and TRBJ1-4, with D perhaps matching TRBD1 (5 bases). CDR1 and CDR2 (germline): MNHEY, SVGAGI. Trimming took off 0 bases at V and 8 bases at J, with 10 bases between the two ends. This CDR3 region has 14 residues. The CDR3 DNA reads as TGTGCCAGCAGTTACTCTCAGGGACTGGAAAAACTGTTTTTT. Amino acids: CASSYSQGLEKLFF.

The chain is built from TRBV18 and TRBJ2-7, with 10 bases aligning to TRBD2. The junction had 4 bases not matched to a gene; V was cut back by 0 bases and J by 2 bases. In germline, CDR1 is KGHSH, CDR2 LQKENI. The CDR3 runs 16 residues. CDR3 DNA: TGTGCCAGCTCACCACCGGGACTAGCGACCGCCTACGAGCAGTACTTC. It specifies CASSPPGLATAYEQYF.

The chain employs TRBV4-1 and TRBJ1-2, with TRBD1 identical over 8 bases. Trimming at V came to 0 bases and at J to 4 bases, leaving 4 bases not matched to a gene. Per germline, CDR1 MGHRA and CDR2 YSYEKL. This CDR3 spans 15 amino acids. This CDR3 is CASSQEAGQAYGYTF. CDR3 bases: TGCGCCAGCAGCCAAGAAGCGGGACAGGCCTATGGCTACACCTTC.